Listed here is a single TCR beta chain. The sample originates from a study of blood T cell repertoires in COVID-19. Participants were aged about 18 to 95 years, lived in roughly 25 US areas, and enrolled virtually. Before being deemed recovered, Cohort 3 donors had two negative PCRs, clearance, or symptom resolution. Using immunoSEQ multiplex PCR, the repertoire was profiled, and TCRdb retains in-frame clones only, with some absent. Here the sample spans over 250,000 clones, about 88% being singletons. The CDR3 extends over 15 amino acids. Germline CDR1 MNHEY, CDR2 SVGEGT. V lost 2 bases to trimming and J lost 6 bases; unmatched junction nucleotides: 8.

Source material: PBMCs or T cells enriched from blood (not recorded which). The clonotype was recovered from a woman in her 50s who had recovered from COVID-19. The gene calls are TRBV6-2 or TRBV6-3 and TRBJ1-2, with 8 bases identical to TRBD1. Here the CDR3 DNA reads TGTGCCAGCAGTTACCGGACAGGGACGGGCAATGGCTACACCTTC. Protein sequence: CASSYRTGTGNGYTF.